Below are 13 T cell receptor beta chains sequenced from a single sample in a study. TCRdb reprocessed the 5' RACE reads via MiXCR and lists one record per CDR3 protein. The data hold about 43,000 distinct CDR3 sequences, with 22% observed a single time. Tregs were sorted as CD4+CD25+CD127-/low cells. Sequencing was carried out using Tregs sorted from a lymph node. The receptor source for this set is a female donor with breast cancer.

This clonotype was detected ten times or more. This sequence joins TRBV6-4 and TRBJ1-5, with D hard to call. The length of the CDR3 is 19 residues. In germline, CDR1 is MRHNA, CDR2 SNTAGT. Trimming stripped 2 bases from V and 0 bases from J, with 20 bases between. This CDR3 is CASSDRVSTCGNSNQPQHF. The DNA for the CDR3 is TGTGCCAGCAGTGACCGTGTCTCGACCTGCGGTAATAGCAATCAGCCCCAGCATTTT.

V gene TRBV12-3 or TRBV12-4 combines with J gene TRBJ1-4; D remains ambiguous. V lost 3 bases and J 0 bases, leaving 14 bases between the germline ends. CDR3 size: 17 residues. CDR3: CASSFLPGLSTNEKLFF. For the CDR3, the DNA is TGTGCCAGCAGTTTTCTCCCGGGCCTATCAACTAATGAAAAACTGTTTTTT.

Concerning this clonotype: The junction departs from the called germline gene at one end, perhaps through a read error. This rearrangement joins TRBV5-1 to TRBJ2-3; 8 bases agree with TRBD1. This CDR3 comprises 14 residues. CDR1 SGHRS and CDR2 YFSETQ come from the germline V gene. CDR3 region: CASSLGTGTDTRYF. Here the CDR3 DNA reads TGCGCCAGCAGCTTGGGGACAGGGACAGATACGCGGTATTTT.

This clonotype was detected many times. The V call is TRBV27, the J call TRBJ2-7, with 7 bases fitting TRBD1. CDR1 is MNHEY, CDR2 SMNVEV, per germline (reference sequence). V lost 5 bases, J lost 6 bases, and 13 bases stayed unmatched. This CDR3 has 15 residues. Written as DNA, the CDR3 is TGTGCCAGCAGTCTCTCCCGGGCAGGGGGTCTCGAGCAGTACTTC. Its protein is CASSLSRAGGLEQYF.

This clonotype was seen a handful of times. The chain links TRBV7-2 to TRBJ1-3; D is ambiguous. The CDR3 extends over 17 amino acids. Germline CDR1 is SGHTA and CDR2 is FQGNSA. With 0 bases removed from V and 2 bases from J, the gap between germline ends came to 14 bases. The CDR3 nucleotides are TGTGCCAGCAGCTTAGCGGCCGGCCGGCAAGCTGGAAACACCATATATTTT. Encoded protein: CASSLAAGRQAGNTIYF.

Remarks on this clonotype: A read error is possible here, since a much larger clone lies one base away. This chain links TRBV6-2 or TRBV6-3 with TRBJ2-7; maybe TRBD2 (5 bases). V was shortened by 5 bases and J by 4 bases, with 15 bases between the two germline ends. Germline V gene lookup returns CDR1 MNHEY and CDR2 SVGEGT. The CDR3 consists of 14 residues. As DNA, the CDR3 is TGTGCCAGCAGTATCCTGGACTGGAGTTACGAGCAGTACTTC. It is translated as CASSILDWSYEQYF.

This clonotype was seen a few times. The J gene is TRBJ2-3, the V gene TRBV5-1, with D uncertain. CDR1 is SGHRS, CDR2 YFSETQ, per germline. Trimming cost V 2 bases and J 2 bases, with 9 bases left between them. The CDR3 length is 14 residues. CDR3 sequence: CASSFEGHTDTQYF. The CDR3, as DNA: TGCGCCAGCAGCTTTGAAGGGCACACAGATACGCAGTATTTT. Drawing the rest from reference TRBV5-1 and TRBJ2-3, the complete variable domain is KAGVTQTPRYLIKTRGQQVTLSCSPISGHRSVSWYQQTPGQGLQFLFEYFSETQRNKGNFPGRFSGRQFSNSRSEMNVSTLELGDSALYLCASSFEGHTDTQYFGPGTRLTVL.

This clonotype has a count of ten or more. This sequence joins TRBV28 and TRBJ2-1; D is possibly TRBD1 or TRBD2 (5 bases each). With 7 bases removed from V and 3 bases from J, the gap between germline ends came to 22 bases. CDR3 length equals 17 residues. Germline lookup yields CDR1 MDHEN and CDR2 SYDVKM. The CDR3 sequence is CASIHREWQGGYNEQFF. The CDR3 nucleotides read TGTGCCAGCATCCATCGGGAATGGCAGGGCGGCTACAATGAGCAGTTCTTC. The complete variable domain, with remaining parts taken from reference TRBV28 and TRBJ2-1, reads DVKVTQSSRYLVKRTGEKVFLECVQDMDHENMFWYRQDPGLGLRLIYFSYDVKMKEKGDIPEGYSVSREKKERFSLILESASTNQTSMYLCASIHREWQGGYNEQFFGPGTRLTVL.

V is TRBV12-3 or TRBV12-4 and J is TRBJ2-1, with 13 bases identical to TRBD2. The CDR3 runs to 16 residues. The trim removed 6 bases at V and 7 bases at J, leaving 9 bases unmatched. The CDR3 bases are TGTGCCAGCAGACCCACCGGGACTAGCGGGATAAATGAGCAGTTCTTC. Translation: CASRPTGTSGINEQFF.

This clonotype occurred many times. The chain recombines TRBV27 with TRBJ1-1; a weak D match, TRBD1 (5 bases). This CDR3 region has 16 residues. V was clipped by 5 bases and J by 7 bases, with 23 bases between them. Germline CDR1 and CDR2: MNHEY and SMNVEV (reference sequence). CDR3: CASSPRDPSGSGEAFF. The CDR3 DNA is TGTGCCAGCAGTCCCCGGGACCCTTCGGGGAGCGGTGAAGCTTTCTTT.

As regards this clonotype: Given a much more abundant clone one base away, this may be a read error. This rearrangement joins TRBV20-1 to TRBJ2-1; D is perhaps TRBD2 (7 bases). The V and J ends lost 2 bases and 3 bases respectively, with 14 bases between them. The CDR3 has 15 residues. The germline V gene encodes CDR1 DFQATT and CDR2 SNEGSKA (reference sequence). The CDR3 is CSARRWEGGYNEQFF. The CDR3, as DNA: TGCAGTGCTAGACGGTGGGAGGGGGGCTACAATGAGCAGTTCTTC.

Many counts were recorded for this clonotype. This chain links TRBV5-5 with TRBJ2-6; D remains unclear. Germline CDR1 SGHKS, CDR2 YYEKEE (reference sequence). The V end was cut by 2 bases, the J end by 0 bases, with 12 bases between. This CDR3 is 17 amino acids long. The DNA for the CDR3 is TGTGCCAGCAGCTTCCGAGCATTGGACTCTGGGGCCAACGTCCTGACTTTC. This gives the protein CASSFRALDSGANVLTF. The entire variable domain, with the rest obtained from reference TRBV5-5 and TRBJ2-6, is as follows: DAGVTQSPTHLIKTRGQQVTLRCSPISGHKSVSWYQQVLGQGPQFIFQYYEKEERGRGNFPDRFSARQFPNYSSELNVNALLLGDSALYLCASSFRALDSGANVLTFGAGSRLTVL.

V is TRBV6-1 and J is TRBJ1-1, with D possibly matching TRBD1 (5 bases). CDR1 and CDR2 from the germline V gene are MNHNS and SASEGT. The V end lost 5 bases, the J end lost 1 base, and 14 bases lay between the germline ends. CDR3 length equals 15 residues. CDR3 in amino acids: CASSQGRMTNTEAFF. In nucleotides, the CDR3 is TGTGCCAGCAGTCAGGGACGGATGACGAACACTGAAGCTTTCTTT.